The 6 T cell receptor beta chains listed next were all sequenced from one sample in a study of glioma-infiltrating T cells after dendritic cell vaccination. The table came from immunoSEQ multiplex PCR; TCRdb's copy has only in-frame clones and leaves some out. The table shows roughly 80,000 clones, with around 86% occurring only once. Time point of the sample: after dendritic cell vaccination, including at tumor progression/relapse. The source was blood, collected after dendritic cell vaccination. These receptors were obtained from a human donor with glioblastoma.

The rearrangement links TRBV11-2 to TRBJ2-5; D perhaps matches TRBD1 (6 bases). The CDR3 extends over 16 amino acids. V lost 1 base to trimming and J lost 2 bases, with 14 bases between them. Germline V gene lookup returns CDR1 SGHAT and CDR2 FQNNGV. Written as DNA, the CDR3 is TGTGCCAGCAGCTTAGGCCCCCGGACAGCTCAAGAGACCCAGTACTTC. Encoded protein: CASSLGPRTAQETQYF.

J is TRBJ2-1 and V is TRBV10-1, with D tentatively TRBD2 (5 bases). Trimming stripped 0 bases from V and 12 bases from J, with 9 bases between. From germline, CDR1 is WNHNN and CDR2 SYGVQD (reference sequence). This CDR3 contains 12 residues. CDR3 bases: TGCGCCAGCAGTGAGTCCGTCGCGGGGCAGTTCTTC. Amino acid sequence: CASSESVAGQFF.

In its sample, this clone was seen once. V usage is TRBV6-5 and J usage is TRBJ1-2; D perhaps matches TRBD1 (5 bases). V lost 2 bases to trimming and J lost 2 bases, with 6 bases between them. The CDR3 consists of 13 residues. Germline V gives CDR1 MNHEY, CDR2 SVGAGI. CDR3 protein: CASSYDRNYGYTF. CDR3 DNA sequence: TGTGCCAGCAGTTACGACAGAAACTATGGCTACACCTTC.

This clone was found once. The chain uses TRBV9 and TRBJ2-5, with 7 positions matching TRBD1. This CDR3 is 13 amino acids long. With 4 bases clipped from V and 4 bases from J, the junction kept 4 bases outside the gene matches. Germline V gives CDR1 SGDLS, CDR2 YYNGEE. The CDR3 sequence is CASSPRTGETQYF. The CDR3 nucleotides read TGTGCCAGCAGCCCGAGGACAGGAGAGACCCAGTACTTC.

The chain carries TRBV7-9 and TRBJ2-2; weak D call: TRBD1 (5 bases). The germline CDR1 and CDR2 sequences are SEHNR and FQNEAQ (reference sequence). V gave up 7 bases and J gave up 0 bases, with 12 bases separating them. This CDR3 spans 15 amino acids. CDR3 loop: CASIETDSNTGELFF. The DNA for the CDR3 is TGTGCCAGCATTGAGACAGATTCGAACACCGGGGAGCTGTTTTTT.

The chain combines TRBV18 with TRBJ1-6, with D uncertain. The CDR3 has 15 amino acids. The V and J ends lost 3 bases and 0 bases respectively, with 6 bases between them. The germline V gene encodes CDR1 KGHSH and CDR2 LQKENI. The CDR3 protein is CASSPVSSYNSPLHF. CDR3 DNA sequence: TGTGCCAGCTCACCCGTCAGCTCCTATAATTCACCCCTCCACTTT.